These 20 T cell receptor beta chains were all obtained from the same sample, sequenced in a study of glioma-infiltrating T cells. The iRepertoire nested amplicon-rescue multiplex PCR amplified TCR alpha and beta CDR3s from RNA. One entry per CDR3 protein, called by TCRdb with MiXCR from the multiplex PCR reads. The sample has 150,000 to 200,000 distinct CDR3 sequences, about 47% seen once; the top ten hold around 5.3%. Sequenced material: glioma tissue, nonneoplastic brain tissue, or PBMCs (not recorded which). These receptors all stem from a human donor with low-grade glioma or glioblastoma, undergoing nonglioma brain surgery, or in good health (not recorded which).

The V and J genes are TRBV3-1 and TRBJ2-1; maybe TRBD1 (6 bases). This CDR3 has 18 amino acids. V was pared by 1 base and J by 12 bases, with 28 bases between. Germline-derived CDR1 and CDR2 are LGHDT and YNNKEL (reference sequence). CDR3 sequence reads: CASSQASWTDLQVVRQFF. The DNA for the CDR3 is TGTGCCAGCAGCCAAGCTTCTTGGACAGATCTTCAAGTAGTAAGGCAGTTCTTC.

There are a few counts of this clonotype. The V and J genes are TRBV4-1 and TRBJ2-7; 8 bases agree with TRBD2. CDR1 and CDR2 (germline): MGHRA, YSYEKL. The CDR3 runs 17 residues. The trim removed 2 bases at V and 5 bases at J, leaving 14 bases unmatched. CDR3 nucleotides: TGCGCCAGCAGCCAATCCGGAGGGGACGGGACTAGGAACGAGCAGTACTTC. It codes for CASSQSGGDGTRNEQYF.

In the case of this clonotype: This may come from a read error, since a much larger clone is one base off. CDR3 coding DNA: TGTGCCAGAAGTGTGGGACTAGCGAGTTACAATGAGCAGTTCTTC. Residues: CARSVGLASYNEQFF. The V call is TRBV2, the J call TRBJ2-1, with TRBD2 matching over 10 bases. The CDR3 has 15 residues. Looked up from germline, CDR1 is SNHLY and CDR2 is FYNNEI.

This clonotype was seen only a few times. The CDR3 bases are TGCAGTGCTAGAGATGCAGGTAGGACGGGAGGGCCCCGCGAGCAGTACTTC. It translates to CSARDAGRTGGPREQYF. The chain uses TRBV20-1 and TRBJ2-7, with 8 bases matching TRBD2. V shed 0 bases, J shed 6 bases, and the junction held 16 bases outside the gene matches. Germline V CDR1 and CDR2: DFQATT, SNEGSKA (reference sequence). The CDR3 extends over 17 amino acids.

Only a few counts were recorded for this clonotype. CDR3 loop: CASSPIGGTQYF. CDR3 coding DNA: TGTGCCAGCAGCCCGATTGGAGGGACCCAGTACTTC. The V call is TRBV7-3, the J call TRBJ2-5, with TRBD2 as a possible D gene (5 bases). Germline lookup yields CDR1 SGHTA and CDR2 FQGTGA. CDR3 length: 12 residues. The V end lost 5 bases, the J end lost 7 bases, and 11 bases lay between the germline ends. The full variable domain, in which reference TRBV7-3 and TRBJ2-5 provide the parts outside the CDR3, is GAGVSQTPSNKVTEKGKYVELRCDPISGHTALYWYRQSLGQGPEFLIYFQGTGAADDSGLPNDRFFAVRPEGSVSTLKIQRTERGDSAVYLCASSPIGGTQYFGPGTRLLVL.

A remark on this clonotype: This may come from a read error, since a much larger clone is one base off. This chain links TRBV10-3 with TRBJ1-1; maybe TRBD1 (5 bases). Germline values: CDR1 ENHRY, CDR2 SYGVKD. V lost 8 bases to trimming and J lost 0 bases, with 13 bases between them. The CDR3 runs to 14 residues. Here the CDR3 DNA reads TGTGCCATCCGTGGGACCGACCTGAACACTGAAGCTTTCTTT. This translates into CAIRGTDLNTEAFF.

The CDR3 DNA follows: TGTGCCAGCAGTTTAAGTCCATCCGGGGAGCTGTTTTTT. It yields the protein CASSLSPSGELFF. This chain joins TRBV12-3 or TRBV12-4 and TRBJ2-2; D ambiguous. V was clipped by 2 bases and J by 6 bases, with 7 bases between them. This CDR3 comprises 13 residues.

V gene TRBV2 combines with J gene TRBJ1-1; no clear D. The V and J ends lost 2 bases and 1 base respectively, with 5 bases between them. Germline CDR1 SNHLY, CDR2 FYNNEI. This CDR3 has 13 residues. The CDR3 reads CASSESENTEAFF. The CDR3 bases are TGTGCCAGCAGTGAATCAGAGAACACTGAAGCTTTCTTT.

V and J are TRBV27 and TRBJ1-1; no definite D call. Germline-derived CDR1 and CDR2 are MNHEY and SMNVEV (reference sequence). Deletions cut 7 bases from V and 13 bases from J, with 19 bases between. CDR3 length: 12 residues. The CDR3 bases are TGTGCCAGCATGGCAACATACAGAGTTGATTTCTTT. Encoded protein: CASMATYRVDFF.

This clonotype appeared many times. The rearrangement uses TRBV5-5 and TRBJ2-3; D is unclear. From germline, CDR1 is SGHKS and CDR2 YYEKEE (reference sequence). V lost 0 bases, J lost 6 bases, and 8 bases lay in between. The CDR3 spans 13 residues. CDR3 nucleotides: TGTGCCAGCAGCTTGGAAATGGTGGATACGCAGTATTTT. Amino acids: CASSLEMVDTQYF.

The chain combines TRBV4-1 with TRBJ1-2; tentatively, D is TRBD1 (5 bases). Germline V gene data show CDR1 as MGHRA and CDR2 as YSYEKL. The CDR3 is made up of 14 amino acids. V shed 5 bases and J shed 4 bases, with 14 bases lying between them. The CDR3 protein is CASSGTVSRYGYTF. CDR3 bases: TGCGCCAGCAGCGGGACGGTTTCGCGCTATGGCTACACCTTC.

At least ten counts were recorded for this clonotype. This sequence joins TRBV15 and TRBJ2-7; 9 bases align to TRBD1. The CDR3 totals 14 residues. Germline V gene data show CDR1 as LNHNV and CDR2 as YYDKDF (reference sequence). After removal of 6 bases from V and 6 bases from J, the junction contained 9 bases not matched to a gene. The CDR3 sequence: CATSTPGTGSEQYF. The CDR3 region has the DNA TGTGCCACCAGTACCCCCGGGACAGGGTCCGAGCAGTACTTC.

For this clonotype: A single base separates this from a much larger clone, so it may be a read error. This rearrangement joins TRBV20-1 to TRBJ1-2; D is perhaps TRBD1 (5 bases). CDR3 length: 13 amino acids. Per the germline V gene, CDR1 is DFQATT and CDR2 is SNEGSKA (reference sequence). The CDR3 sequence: CSASLGANYSYTF. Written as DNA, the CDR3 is TGCAGTGCTAGCTTAGGGGCTAACTATAGCTACACCTTC.

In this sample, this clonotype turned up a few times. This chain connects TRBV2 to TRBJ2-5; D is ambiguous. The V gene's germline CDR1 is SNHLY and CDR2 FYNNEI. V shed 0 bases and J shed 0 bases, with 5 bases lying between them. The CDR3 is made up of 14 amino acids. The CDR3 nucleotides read TGTGCCAGCAGTGAAGCAGCAGACCAAGAGACCCAGTACTTC. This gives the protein CASSEAADQETQYF.

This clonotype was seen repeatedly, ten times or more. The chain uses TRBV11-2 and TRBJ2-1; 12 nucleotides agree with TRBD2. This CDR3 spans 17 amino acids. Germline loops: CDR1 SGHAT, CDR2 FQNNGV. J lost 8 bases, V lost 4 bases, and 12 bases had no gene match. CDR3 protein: CASSSGLAGRWTDEQFF. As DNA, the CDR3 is TGTGCCAGCAGCTCTGGACTAGCGGGACGATGGACCGATGAGCAGTTCTTC. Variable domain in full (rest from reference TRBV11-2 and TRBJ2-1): EAGVAQSPRYKIIEKRQSVAFWCNPISGHATLYWYQQILGQGPKLLIQFQNNGVVDDSQLPKDRFSAERLKGVDSTLKIQPAKLEDSAVYLCASSSGLAGRWTDEQFFGPGTRLTVL.

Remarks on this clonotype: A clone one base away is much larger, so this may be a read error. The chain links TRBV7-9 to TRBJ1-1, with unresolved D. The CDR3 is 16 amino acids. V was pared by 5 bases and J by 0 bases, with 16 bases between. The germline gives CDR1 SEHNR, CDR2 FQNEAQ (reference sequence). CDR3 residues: CASSDPGRDLNTEAFF. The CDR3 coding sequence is TGTGCCAGCAGCGATCCCGGGAGAGACTTGAACACTGAAGCTTTCTTT.

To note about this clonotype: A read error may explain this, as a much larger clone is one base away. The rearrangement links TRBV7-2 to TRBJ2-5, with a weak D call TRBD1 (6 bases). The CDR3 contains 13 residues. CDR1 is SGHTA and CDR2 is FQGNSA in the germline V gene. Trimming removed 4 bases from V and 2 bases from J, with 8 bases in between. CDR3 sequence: CASSWDTQETQYF. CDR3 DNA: TGTGCCAGCAGCTGGGACACTCAAGAGACCCAGTACTTC.

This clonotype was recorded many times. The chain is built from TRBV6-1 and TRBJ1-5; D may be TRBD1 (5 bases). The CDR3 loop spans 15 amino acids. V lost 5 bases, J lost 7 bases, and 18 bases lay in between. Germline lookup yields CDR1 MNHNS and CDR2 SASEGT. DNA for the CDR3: TGTGCCAGCAGTTCACTCAGGACCGGGGGGCAGCCCCAGCATTTT. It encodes CASSSLRTGGQPQHF.

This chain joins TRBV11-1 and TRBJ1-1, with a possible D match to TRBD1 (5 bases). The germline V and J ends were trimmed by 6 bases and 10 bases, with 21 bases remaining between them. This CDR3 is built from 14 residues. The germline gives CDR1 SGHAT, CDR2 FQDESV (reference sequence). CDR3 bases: TGTGCCAGCAGACGAGATAGGGGTCTACCTGGAGCTTTCTTT. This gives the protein CASRRDRGLPGAFF.

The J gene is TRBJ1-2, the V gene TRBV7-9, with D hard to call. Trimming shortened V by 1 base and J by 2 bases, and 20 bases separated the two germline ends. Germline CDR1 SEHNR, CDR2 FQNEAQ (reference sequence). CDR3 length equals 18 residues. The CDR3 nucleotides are TGTGCCAGCAGCTTAGGGCCCCTATACCGGACGCCAAACTATGGCTACACCTTC. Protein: CASSLGPLYRTPNYGYTF.